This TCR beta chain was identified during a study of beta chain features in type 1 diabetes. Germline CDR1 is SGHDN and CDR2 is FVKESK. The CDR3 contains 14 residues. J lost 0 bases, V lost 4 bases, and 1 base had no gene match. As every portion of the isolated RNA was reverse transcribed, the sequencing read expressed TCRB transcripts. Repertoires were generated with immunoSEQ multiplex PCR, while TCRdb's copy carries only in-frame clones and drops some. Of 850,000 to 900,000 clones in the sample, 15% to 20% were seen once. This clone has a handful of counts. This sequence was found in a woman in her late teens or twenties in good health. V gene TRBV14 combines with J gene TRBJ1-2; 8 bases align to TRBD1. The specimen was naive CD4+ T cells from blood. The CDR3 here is CASSRDRTNYGYTF. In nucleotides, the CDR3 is TGTGCCAGCAGCCGGGACAGGACTAACTATGGCTACACCTTC.